The next 27 T cell receptor beta chains were all read from a single sample in a study of blood T cell repertoires in COVID-19. Data came from immunoSEQ multiplex PCR; TCRdb stores just in-frame clones and leaves some out. The top ten clones hold just over 2.5% of a sample with about 230,000 clones, 83% of them seen once. Sequencing was carried out using peripheral blood. The receptors were sampled from a woman in her seventies with active or convalescent COVID-19.

CDR3 coding DNA: TGTGCCAGCAGGCCCGACAGGGGGGACTCTGGGGCCAACGTCCTGACTTTC. Translating it yields CASRPDRGDSGANVLTF. The V call is TRBV28, the J call TRBJ2-6; TRBD1 aligns across 9 bases. In germline, CDR1 is MDHEN, CDR2 SYDVKM. J was trimmed by 0 bases and V by 6 bases; bases with no gene match: 6. CDR3 size: 17 residues.

This chain connects TRBV10-1 to TRBJ2-3; TRBD2 matches at 11 bases. Looked up from germline, CDR1 is WNHNN and CDR2 is SYGVQD (reference sequence). This CDR3 has 15 amino acids. After removal of 5 bases from V and 4 bases from J, the junction contained 5 bases not matched to a gene. CDR3 loop: CASSTSGRSSDTQYF. Here the CDR3 DNA reads TGCGCCAGCAGTACTAGCGGGAGAAGCTCAGATACGCAGTATTTT.

J is TRBJ2-7 and V is TRBV3-1 (or the pseudogene TRBV3-2), with 10 bases identical to TRBD2. Germline V gene lookup returns CDR1 LGHDT and CDR2 YNNKEL (reference sequence). The ends lost 4 bases at V and 3 bases at J; junction bases unmatched: 6. This CDR3 has 15 residues. The CDR3: CASSLSGGAFYEQYF. The CDR3 bases are TGTGCCAGCAGCCTCAGCGGGGGGGCCTTCTACGAGCAGTACTTC.

V usage is TRBV2 and J usage is TRBJ2-4; TRBD2 matches 7 bases. This CDR3 contains 13 residues. In germline, CDR1 is SNHLY, CDR2 FYNNEI. After removal of 8 bases from V and 10 bases from J, the junction contained 11 bases not matched to a gene. In DNA, the CDR3 is TGTGCCAGCTCGGAGCCGGGAGGAGGGATTCAGTACTTC. Its translation is CASSEPGGGIQYF. The whole variable domain, filled in from reference TRBV2 and TRBJ2-4, reads EPEVTQTPSHQVTQMGQEVILRCVPISNHLYFYWYRQILGQKVEFLVSFYNNEISEKSEIFDDQFSVERPDGSNFTLKIRSTKLEDSAMYFCASSEPGGGIQYFGAGTRLSVL.

V and J are TRBV5-1 and TRBJ2-7; 10 positions match TRBD2. V shed 2 bases, J shed 2 bases, and the junction held 13 bases outside the gene matches. Germline V gives CDR1 SGHRS, CDR2 YFSETQ. The CDR3 covers 18 residues. Written as DNA, the CDR3 is TGCGCCAGCAGCTTTGCCGACAGGGGTCTAGCGGGAGCCTACGAGCAGTACTTC. This encodes CASSFADRGLAGAYEQYF.

The chain uses TRBV18 and TRBJ1-5, with D hard to call. CDR1 is KGHSH, CDR2 LQKENI, per germline. The CDR3 extends over 15 amino acids. Trimming removed 2 bases from V and 2 bases from J, with 10 bases in between. CDR3 sequence (DNA): TGTGCCAGCTCACCATCGAAGCAGGGCAATCAGCCCCAGCATTTT. This encodes CASSPSKQGNQPQHF.

The V call is TRBV7-9, the J call TRBJ2-7, with TRBD2 matching 8 bases. From germline, CDR1 is SEHNR and CDR2 FQNEAQ (reference sequence). J was trimmed by 0 bases and V by 5 bases; bases with no gene match: 6. This CDR3 is built from 15 residues. Written as DNA, the CDR3 is TGTGCCAGCAGCCCCACTAGCGGTAGCTCCTACGAGCAGTACTTC. Translated: CASSPTSGSSYEQYF.

The V and J genes are TRBV18 and TRBJ1-5, with 8 positions matching TRBD1. J gave up 2 bases and V 8 bases, and 5 bases lay outside the gene matches. The CDR3 has 14 residues. Germline V gives CDR1 KGHSH, CDR2 LQKENI. CDR3 nucleotide sequence: TGTGCCAGCAGGGGACAGGACGGCAATCAGCCCCAGCATTTT. As protein: CASRGQDGNQPQHF. Complete variable domain (other parts from reference TRBV18 and TRBJ1-5): NAGVMQNPRHLVRRRGQEARLRCSPMKGHSHVYWYRQLPEEGLKFMVYLQKENIIDESGMPKERFSAEFPKEGPSILRIQQVVRGDSAAYFCASRGQDGNQPQHFGDGTRLSIL.

This clone was observed a handful of times. The gene calls are TRBV11-1 and TRBJ2-7; maybe TRBD1 (5 bases). Trimming took off 4 bases at V and 3 bases at J, with 10 bases between the two ends. The CDR3 length is 13 residues. Germline V gene data show CDR1 as SGHAT and CDR2 as FQDESV (reference sequence). This chain's CDR3 is CASSSTVGYEQYF. CDR3 nucleotides: TGTGCCAGCAGCTCGACAGTGGGCTACGAGCAGTACTTC.

The table lists this clone with a few counts. The CDR3 reads CASSPGGPSYGYTF. CDR3 coding DNA: TGTGCCAGCAGTCCGGGGGGACCAAGCTATGGCTACACCTTC. The chain uses TRBV5-8 and TRBJ1-2; tentatively, D is TRBD1 (5 bases). The CDR3 loop spans 14 amino acids. The germline CDR1 and CDR2 sequences are SGHTS and YDEGEE. Trimming stripped 5 bases from V and 4 bases from J, with 15 bases between.

The chain has TRBV9 and TRBJ2-3; 12 bases align to TRBD1. The CDR3 contains 16 residues. V dropped 3 bases and J dropped 5; count of bases not matched to a gene: 7. Per the germline V gene, CDR1 is SGDLS and CDR2 is YYNGEE. CDR3 DNA sequence: TGTGCCAGCAGCGCCCCGGGACAGGGGGCTAGAGATACGCAGTATTTT. Translating it yields CASSAPGQGARDTQYF. Combining the CDR3 with reference TRBV9 and TRBJ2-3 gives the whole variable domain DSGVTQTPKHLITATGQRVTLRCSPRSGDLSVYWYQQSLDQGLQFLIQYYNGEERAKGNILERFSAQQFPDLHSELNLSSLELGDSALYFCASSAPGQGARDTQYFGPGTRLTVL.

The chain uses TRBV11-2 and TRBJ2-3; the match to TRBD2 covers 8 bases. The CDR3 loop spans 17 amino acids. Germline V gene lookup returns CDR1 SGHAT and CDR2 FQNNGV. Unmatched junction bases numbered 14, after V lost 0 bases and J lost 9 bases. The CDR3: CASSLDRWAGGPETQYF. Written as DNA, the CDR3 is TGTGCCAGCAGCTTAGATCGGTGGGCGGGGGGCCCGGAGACGCAGTATTTT.

The rearrangement links TRBV5-1 to TRBJ2-2; 8 bases align to TRBD1. Germline V gene data show CDR1 as SGHRS and CDR2 as YFSETQ. The CDR3 has 16 amino acids. Unmatched junction bases numbered 8, after V lost 3 bases and J lost 4 bases. Here the CDR3 reads CASSYPRDRSTGELFF. The CDR3 bases are TGCGCCAGCAGCTACCCCCGGGACAGGTCCACCGGGGAGCTGTTTTTT.

This clone appeared a single time. The chain employs TRBV3-1 (or the pseudogene TRBV3-2) and TRBJ2-6, with TRBD1 identical over 7 bases. Germline CDR1 reads LGHDT; CDR2 reads YNNKEL (reference sequence). The CDR3 has 15 residues. J was trimmed by 3 bases and V by 5 bases; bases with no gene match: 4. The CDR3 nucleotides read TGTGCCAGCAGCAACAGGGGTAGTGGGGCCAACGTCCTGACTTTC. Amino acids: CASSNRGSGANVLTF.

This clone turned up a few times. V usage is TRBV30 and J usage is TRBJ1-1, with D possibly matching TRBD1 (5 bases). The V gene lost 2 bases and the J gene lost 6 bases, with 13 bases spanning the gap. The germline V gene encodes CDR1 GTSNPN and CDR2 SVGIG (reference sequence). The CDR3 has 13 amino acids. The CDR3 sequence: CAWSPQGISEAFF. The CDR3, as DNA: TGTGCCTGGAGTCCCCAGGGCATCTCTGAAGCTTTCTTT.

V gene TRBV19 combines with J gene TRBJ1-5, with 12 bases fitting TRBD1. Looked up from germline, CDR1 is LNHDA and CDR2 is SQIVND (reference sequence). Germline trimming cut 6 bases from V and 6 bases from J; bases unmatched to any gene: 6. The CDR3 loop spans 15 amino acids. The CDR3 protein is CASSGTGGFGQPQHF. The CDR3 DNA reads TGTGCCAGTAGCGGGACAGGGGGCTTCGGTCAGCCCCAGCATTTT.

The chain recombines TRBV25-1 with TRBJ1-2, with TRBD1 identical over 9 bases. CDR3 length equals 15 residues. Germline lookup yields CDR1 MGHDK and CDR2 SYGVNS. Trimming removed 3 bases from V and 4 bases from J; junction bases left unmatched: 6. The CDR3 nucleotides read TGTGCCAGCAGTGACACGGGACAGGGAGGCTATGGCTACACCTTC. Translating it yields CASSDTGQGGYGYTF.

The chain has TRBV5-5 and TRBJ2-7; 8 nucleotides agree with TRBD1. The CDR3 has 15 residues. V shed 5 bases and J 5 bases; nucleotides not matched to a gene: 12. Germline V gene lookup returns CDR1 SGHKS and CDR2 YYEKEE (reference sequence). CDR3 sequence: CASRVGFMTGDEQYF. The CDR3 bases are TGTGCCAGCAGGGTGGGGTTCATGACAGGGGACGAGCAGTACTTC.

The V and J genes are TRBV28 and TRBJ1-5; the D gene is possibly TRBD1 (5 bases). The CDR3 loop spans 14 amino acids. Germline V gives CDR1 MDHEN, CDR2 SYDVKM. V gave up 7 bases and J gave up 6 bases, with 16 bases separating them. The CDR3 DNA reads TGTGCCAGCACTCTCCCGGGGGGACTTCAGCCCCAGCATTTT. This gives the protein CASTLPGGLQPQHF.

The CDR3 loop reads CASSNFQPMNTEAFF. The CDR3 DNA reads as TGTGCCAGCAGTAACTTTCAACCTATGAACACTGAAGCTTTCTTT. The rearrangement links TRBV2 to TRBJ1-1; D call uncertain. With 5 bases removed from V and 0 bases from J, the gap between germline ends came to 13 bases. Germline V gene sequence: CDR1 SNHLY, CDR2 FYNNEI. CDR3 length: 15 residues. Based on the CDR3 plus reference TRBV2 and TRBJ1-1, the full variable domain is EPEVTQTPSHQVTQMGQEVILRCVPISNHLYFYWYRQILGQKVEFLVSFYNNEISEKSEIFDDQFSVERPDGSNFTLKIRSTKLEDSAMYFCASSNFQPMNTEAFFGQGTRLTVV.

The chain has TRBV7-3 and TRBJ1-2; perhaps TRBD1 as D (5 bases). Germline CDR1 is SGHTA and CDR2 is FQGTGA. The V end lost 4 bases, the J end lost 4 bases, and 22 bases lay between the germline ends. The CDR3 spans 17 residues. The DNA for the CDR3 is TGTGCCAGCAGCTCCCCCGGGGGGGACGCTCCTGTCTATGGCTACACCTTC. Its translation is CASSSPGGDAPVYGYTF.

The chain combines TRBV11-2 with TRBJ2-1; TRBD1 agrees at 9 bases. V gave up 3 bases and J gave up 4 bases; unmatched junction bases: 4. Germline V gene data show CDR1 as SGHAT and CDR2 as FQNNGV. The CDR3 sequence is 15 residues long. CDR3 region: CASSFGQGKYNEQFF. In DNA, the CDR3 is TGTGCCAGCAGCTTTGGACAGGGGAAATACAATGAGCAGTTCTTC. Looking up the rest from reference TRBV11-2 and TRBJ2-1 gives the full variable domain: EAGVAQSPRYKIIEKRQSVAFWCNPISGHATLYWYQQILGQGPKLLIQFQNNGVVDDSQLPKDRFSAERLKGVDSTLKIQPAKLEDSAVYLCASSFGQGKYNEQFFGPGTRLTVL.

With regard to this clone: The same CDR3 arises from other DNA sequences in this sample as well. J is TRBJ2-5 and V is TRBV6-5; the match to TRBD2 covers 14 bases. The V gene end was trimmed by 4 bases and the J gene end by 4 bases; junction bases not matched to a gene: 2. This CDR3 spans 15 amino acids. Germline values: CDR1 MNHEY, CDR2 SVGAGI. CDR3 coding DNA: TGTGCCAGCAGTTCCGGGACTAGCGGGAGAGAGACCCAGTACTTC. This sequence encodes CASSSGTSGRETQYF.

The chain has TRBV10-3 and TRBJ2-2; no clear D. CDR3 size: 14 residues. Germline CDR1 reads ENHRY; CDR2 reads SYGVKD. Trimming stripped 5 bases from V and 4 bases from J, with 11 bases between. CDR3 DNA: TGTGCCATCAGTCGAGACTTACTCACCGGGGAGCTGTTTTTT. It translates to CAISRDLLTGELFF.

V is TRBV3-1 (or the pseudogene TRBV3-2) and J is TRBJ2-1, with D unclear. V was shortened by 1 base and J by 10 bases, with 14 bases between the two germline ends. CDR1 is LGHDT, CDR2 YNNKEL, per germline (reference sequence). There are 14 residues in the CDR3. In DNA form, the CDR3 reads TGTGCCAGCAGCCAAGGAGCCCCGTCTCCGGAGCAGTTCTTC. Its protein product is CASSQGAPSPEQFF.

The V call is TRBV3-1 (or the pseudogene TRBV3-2), the J call TRBJ1-4; 8 bases match TRBD1. This CDR3 comprises 15 residues. The germline CDR1 and CDR2 sequences are LGHDT and YNNKEL (reference sequence). Unmatched junction bases numbered 5, after V lost 3 bases and J lost 5 bases. CDR3 coding DNA: TGTGCCAGCAGCCAGAGGGACAGGAGGAATGAAAAACTGTTTTTT. Its protein is CASSQRDRRNEKLFF.

The chain combines TRBV28 with TRBJ2-7; 8 bases map to TRBD1. V lost 6 bases and J lost 4; bases outside the gene matches: 5. The CDR3 is 13 amino acids. Germline assignment: CDR1 MDHEN and CDR2 SYDVKM. The CDR3 region is CASSPGQGYEQYF. The CDR3 DNA reads TGTGCCAGCAGCCCCGGACAGGGTTACGAGCAGTACTTC.